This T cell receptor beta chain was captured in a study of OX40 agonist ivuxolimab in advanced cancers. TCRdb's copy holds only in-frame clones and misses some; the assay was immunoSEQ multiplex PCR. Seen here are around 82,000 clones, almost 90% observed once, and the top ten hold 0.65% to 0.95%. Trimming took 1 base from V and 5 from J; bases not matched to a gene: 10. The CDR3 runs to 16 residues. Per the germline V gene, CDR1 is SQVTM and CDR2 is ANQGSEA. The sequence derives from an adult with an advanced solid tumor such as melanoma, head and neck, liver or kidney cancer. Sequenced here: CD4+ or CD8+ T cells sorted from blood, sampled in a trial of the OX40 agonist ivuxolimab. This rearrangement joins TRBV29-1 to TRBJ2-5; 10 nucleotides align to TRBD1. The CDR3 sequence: CSVEVPDRGSWETQYF. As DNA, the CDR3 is TGCAGCGTTGAAGTACCGGACAGGGGGTCTTGGGAGACCCAGTACTTC.